This T cell receptor (beta chain) was sequenced in a study of CD8 T cells in ankylosing spondylitis. Findings of the study overall: There was a TCR beta motif, made of several highly homologous variants, that appeared characteristic of ankylosing spondylitis blood. Significant enrichment of disease-linked clones was reported in matched ankylosing spondylitis synovial fluid. Some of the motif variants had earlier been found in reactive arthritis patients' fluid and blood.

About this clonotype itself: The antigen is not known.

Library preparation for TCR beta used quantitative 5'-RACE with molecular barcodes. TCRdb re-analysed the 5' RACE reads in MiXCR, keeping a single row per CDR3 protein. The table shows approximately 400,000 distinct CDR3 sequences, with around 26% occurring only once. Germline V gene lookup returns CDR1 LGHDT and CDR2 YNNKEL (reference sequence). Trimming stripped 7 bases from V and 2 bases from J, with 20 bases between. The length of the CDR3 is 16 residues. The chain combines TRBV3-1 with TRBJ2-5, with D possibly matching TRBD1 (6 bases). The TCR comes from a male donor with ankylosing spondylitis. The source material was blood, either unsorted or a sorted T cell fraction (not recorded which). This CDR3 is CASKLLTGSGQETQYF. The CDR3 DNA is TGTGCCAGCAAACTCCTCACAGGGAGTGGTCAAGAGACCCAGTACTTC.